Listed here are 22 T cell receptor beta chains from one sample, sequenced in a study of cytomegalovirus exposure and HLA in healthy donors. PCR amplification relied on 60 Vbeta primers (plus 13 Jbeta primers). The assay was immunoSEQ multiplex PCR, and TCRdb's table has in-frame clones only and misses some. Here the sample spans some 130,000 clones, about 75% being singletons. Sequenced sample: PBMCs. The receptors were sampled from a man between 25 and 39 years old in good health and CMV-seronegative.

The CDR3 reads CASSFDLHGDNSPLHF. The DNA of the CDR3 is TGTGCCAGCAGCTTCGACCTACACGGAGATAATTCACCCCTCCACTTT. The chain combines TRBV5-5 with TRBJ1-6; D is unresolved. CDR1 and CDR2 (germline): SGHKS, YYEKEE (reference sequence). This CDR3 has 16 residues. V was shortened by 2 bases and J by 5 bases, with 14 bases between the two germline ends. Supplemented by reference TRBV5-5 and TRBJ1-6, the full variable domain reads DAGVTQSPTHLIKTRGQQVTLRCSPISGHKSVSWYQQVLGQGPQFIFQYYEKEERGRGNFPDRFSARQFPNYSSELNVNALLLGDSALYLCASSFDLHGDNSPLHFGNGTRLTVT.

This clone has more than one count but fewer than ten. The chain couples TRBV13 to TRBJ2-7; 9 positions agree with TRBD2. Trimming cost V 5 bases and J 3 bases; bases outside gene matches: 8. The CDR3 consists of 15 residues. Germline lookup yields CDR1 PRHDT and CDR2 FYEKMQ (reference sequence). The CDR3 loop reads CASSLSGRELYEQYF. CDR3 DNA sequence: TGTGCCAGCAGCCTTAGCGGGAGAGAGCTCTACGAGCAGTACTTC.

This chain links TRBV20-1 with TRBJ1-2; no clear D gene. This CDR3 is 8 amino acids long. The germline CDR1 and CDR2 sequences are DFQATT and SNEGSKA (reference sequence). The CDR3 region is CRPGGYTF. The DNA for the CDR3 is TGCAGACCCGGGGGCTACACCTTC.

This sequence joins TRBV18 and TRBJ2-3; D not certain. The CDR3 totals 16 residues. CDR1 is KGHSH and CDR2 is LQKENI in the germline V gene. Trimming took off 6 bases at V and 2 bases at J, with 18 bases between the two ends. The CDR3 loop reads CASSDSEYSSTDTQYF. The CDR3 DNA reads as TGTGCCAGCTCCGATAGTGAATACTCCTCCACAGATACGCAGTATTTT.

V is TRBV28 and J is TRBJ2-1; 7 bases line up with TRBD2. Germline V gene data show CDR1 as MDHEN and CDR2 as SYDVKM. V shed 2 bases and J 7 bases; nucleotides not matched to a gene: 5. The CDR3 runs to 14 residues. CDR3 DNA: TGTGCCAGCAGTTTACTAGCGGCTTTGAATGAGCAGTTCTTC. Protein product: CASSLLAALNEQFF.

V usage is TRBV5-1 and J usage is TRBJ1-5; no definite D call. The V gene lost 0 bases and the J gene lost 5 bases, with 9 bases spanning the gap. Germline-derived CDR1 and CDR2 are SGHRS and YFSETQ. The CDR3 sequence is 14 residues long. DNA for the CDR3: TGCGCCAGCAGCTTGGGTTACGGTTATCAGCCCCAGCATTTT. It translates to CASSLGYGYQPQHF.

The genes are TRBV30 and TRBJ2-5; D is perhaps TRBD2 (6 bases). Per germline, CDR1 GTSNPN and CDR2 SVGIG (reference sequence). The germline V and J ends were trimmed by 0 bases and 5 bases, with 16 bases remaining between them. This CDR3 region has 15 residues. CDR3 nucleotides: TGTGCCTGGAGTGTTATGGTGGGAGGCGGGGAGACCCAGTACTTC. Its protein product is CAWSVMVGGGETQYF.

The chain couples TRBV28 to TRBJ2-5; D possibly corresponds to TRBD1 (5 bases). Trimming cost V 5 bases and J 0 bases, with 13 bases left between them. Germline assignment: CDR1 MDHEN and CDR2 SYDVKM. This CDR3 region has 15 residues. CDR3: CASSPPGQYQETQYF. The CDR3 DNA sequence: TGTGCCAGCAGTCCCCCAGGGCAGTACCAAGAGACCCAGTACTTC. Complete variable domain (other parts from reference TRBV28 and TRBJ2-5): DVKVTQSSRYLVKRTGEKVFLECVQDMDHENMFWYRQDPGLGLRLIYFSYDVKMKEKGDIPEGYSVSREKKERFSLILESASTNQTSMYLCASSPPGQYQETQYFGPGTRLLVL.

The V gene is TRBV5-1, the J gene TRBJ2-3, with a possible D match to TRBD1 (5 bases). The germline V gene has CDR1 SGHRS and CDR2 YFSETQ. The CDR3 has 14 amino acids. V was clipped by 1 base and J by 6 bases, with 12 bases between them. The CDR3 nucleotides read TGCGCCAGCAGCTTGATAGGACATGGGGATACGCAGTATTTT. This translates into CASSLIGHGDTQYF.

The V and J genes are TRBV7-9 and TRBJ2-7; tentative D call: TRBD1 (6 bases). The CDR3 length is 13 residues. Germline V gives CDR1 SEHNR, CDR2 FQNEAQ (reference sequence). V was pared by 5 bases and J by 7 bases, with 15 bases between. In nucleotides, the CDR3 is TGTGCCAGCAGCGTCCGACAGGTGGGGGAGCAGTACTTC. This encodes CASSVRQVGEQYF.

The rearrangement links TRBV6-5 to TRBJ1-6, with D perhaps TRBD1 (5 bases). CDR1 is MNHEY, CDR2 SVGAGI, per germline. The CDR3 is made up of 14 amino acids. Trimming left V 2 bases short and J 8 bases short, with 10 bases between. In DNA form, the CDR3 reads TGTGCCAGCAGTTACAATGGCAGGGATTCACCCCTCCACTTT. Encoded protein: CASSYNGRDSPLHF.

The chain carries TRBV4-2 and TRBJ2-1; 7 bases align to TRBD2. J gave up 8 bases and V 1 base, and 11 bases lay outside the gene matches. The CDR3 spans 16 residues. Germline V gives CDR1 LGHNA, CDR2 YNFKEQ. CDR3 protein: CASSQAGTGGGDEQFF. DNA of the CDR3: TGTGCCAGCAGCCAAGCTGGGACGGGAGGAGGGGATGAGCAGTTCTTC.

There are a few counts of this clone. The gene calls are TRBV28 and TRBJ2-1, with D possibly matching TRBD2 (6 bases). Germline loops: CDR1 MDHEN, CDR2 SYDVKM. V was clipped by 6 bases and J by 5 bases, with 8 bases between them. The CDR3 loop spans 12 amino acids. CDR3 region: CASREGHNEQFF. The CDR3 DNA sequence: TGTGCCAGCAGGGAGGGCCACAATGAGCAGTTCTTC.

The chain employs TRBV4-1 and TRBJ1-1; D possibly corresponds to TRBD1 (6 bases). Germline V gene lookup returns CDR1 MGHRA and CDR2 YSYEKL. V was pared by 1 base and J by 5 bases, with 17 bases between. This CDR3 is built from 16 residues. This chain's CDR3 is CASSQVRKGGWTEAFF. The DNA of the CDR3 is TGCGCCAGCAGCCAAGTGAGGAAGGGGGGGTGGACTGAAGCTTTCTTT.

This rearrangement joins TRBV27 to TRBJ2-7, with a tentative D call TRBD2 (5 bases). V lost 6 bases and J lost 2, with 11 bases in between. CDR3 length equals 13 residues. The germline V gene has CDR1 MNHEY and CDR2 SMNVEV (reference sequence). The CDR3 is CASSPGNAYEQYF. As DNA, the CDR3 is TGTGCCAGCAGCCCGGGGAACGCCTACGAGCAGTACTTC.

This chain joins TRBV11-2 and TRBJ2-5; 9 positions match TRBD2. The J call could be wrong; TRBJ2-7 is a better fit for the DNA end. The germline CDR1 and CDR2 sequences are SGHAT and FQNNGV. The CDR3 extends over 17 amino acids. The CDR3 is CASSSLGPSGKAHEQYF. The CDR3 DNA is TGTGCCAGCAGCTCCCTGGGGCCTAGCGGGAAGGCCCACGAGCAGTACTTC.

V gene TRBV27 combines with J gene TRBJ1-3; TRBD1 matches at 7 bases. CDR1 MNHEY and CDR2 SMNVEV come from the germline V gene (reference sequence). This CDR3 region has 13 residues. The junction had 3 bases not matched to a gene; V was cut back by 2 bases and J by 8 bases. Written as DNA, the CDR3 is TGTGCCAGCAGTTTACGACAGGGATACACCATATATTTT. This gives the protein CASSLRQGYTIYF.

The CDR3 bases are TGCGCCAGCAGCTTGGTGCCAGCGAGCAATGAGCAGTTCTTC. Protein: CASSLVPASNEQFF. The chain employs TRBV5-1 and TRBJ2-1, with D unclear. CDR3 length equals 14 residues. From germline, CDR1 is SGHRS and CDR2 YFSETQ. The V end was cut by 0 bases, the J end by 6 bases, with 10 bases between.

The V call is TRBV5-8, the J call TRBJ2-3; 7 bases fit TRBD1. Losses at the gene ends were 4 bases for V and 4 bases for J; bases not matched to a gene: 9. Germline-derived CDR1 and CDR2 are SGHTS and YDEGEE. The CDR3 has 15 residues. CDR3 nucleotides: TGTGCCAGCAGCCTACAGGGGTCGCGGGCAGATACGCAGTATTTT. It specifies CASSLQGSRADTQYF.

V and J are TRBV27 and TRBJ2-1, with 11 bases fitting TRBD1. The CDR3 is 15 residues long. Germline-derived CDR1 and CDR2 are MNHEY and SMNVEV (reference sequence). V shed 9 bases and J 8 bases; nucleotides not matched to a gene: 12. The CDR3 coding sequence is TGTGCCAGTGGACCTAGGACAGGGGGCAGCTATGAGCAGTTCTTC. This translates into CASGPRTGGSYEQFF.

This chain uses TRBV6-1 with TRBJ1-5; D gene ambiguous. This CDR3 is built from 16 residues. Trimming took off 2 bases at V and 0 bases at J, with 11 bases between the two ends. Germline CDR1 is MNHNS and CDR2 is SASEGT. This CDR3 is CASSEQRENSNQPQHF. CDR3 bases: TGTGCCAGCAGTGAACAAAGAGAAAATAGCAATCAGCCCCAGCATTTT.

The chain couples TRBV21-1 to TRBJ1-2. TRBV21-1 is a pseudogene segment. CDR3 size: 11 residues. For the CDR3, the DNA is TGTGCCGGCAGTAGGCGGGCTGGCTACACCTTC. Protein sequence: CAGSRRAGYTF.